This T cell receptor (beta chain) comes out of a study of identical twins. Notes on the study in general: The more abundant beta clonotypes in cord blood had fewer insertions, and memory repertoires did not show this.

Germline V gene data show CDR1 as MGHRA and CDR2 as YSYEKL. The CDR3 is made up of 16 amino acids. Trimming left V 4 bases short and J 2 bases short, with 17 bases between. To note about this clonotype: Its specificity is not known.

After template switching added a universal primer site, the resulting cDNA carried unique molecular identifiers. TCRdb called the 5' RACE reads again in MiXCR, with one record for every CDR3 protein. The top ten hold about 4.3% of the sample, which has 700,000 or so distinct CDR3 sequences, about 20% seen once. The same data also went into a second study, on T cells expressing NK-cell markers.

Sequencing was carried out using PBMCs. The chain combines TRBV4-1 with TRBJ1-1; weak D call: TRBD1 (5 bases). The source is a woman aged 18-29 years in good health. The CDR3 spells CASSPIRGGFNTEAFF. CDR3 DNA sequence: TGCGCCAGCAGCCCAATCCGCGGGGGTTTCAACACTGAAGCTTTCTTT.